One and the same sample provided the 14 T cell receptor beta chains below, sequenced in a study of early T cells in non-severe SARS-CoV-2 infection. One entry per CDR3 protein, called by TCRdb with MiXCR from the 5' RACE reads. The data hold some 87,000 distinct CDR3 sequences, with about 13% observed a single time. Input material: whole blood. These receptor sequences come from an adult who was a healthcare worker with PCR-confirmed SARS-CoV-2 infection or an uninfected control (not recorded which).

The sample holds many counts of this clonotype. The chain is built from TRBV2 and TRBJ2-3, with TRBD2 matching 9 bases. Per germline, CDR1 SNHLY and CDR2 FYNNEI. V shed 3 bases, J shed 5 bases, and the junction held 6 bases outside the gene matches. The CDR3 totals 15 residues. CDR3 sequence (DNA): TGTGCCAGCAGTGAGGTAGCGGGGGTTGGAGATACGCAGTATTTT. The encoded protein is CASSEVAGVGDTQYF.

This clonotype was seen ten or more times. This chain uses TRBV20-1 with TRBJ2-1; 10 positions agree with TRBD2. After removal of 3 bases from V and 9 bases from J, the junction contained 11 bases not matched to a gene. This CDR3 region has 15 residues. From germline, CDR1 is DFQATT and CDR2 SNEGSKA (reference sequence). The CDR3 DNA is TGCAGTGCTAGGGCCAGCGGGGGGGCTTTTGGTGAGCAGTTCTTC. It yields the protein CSARASGGAFGEQFF.

This chain links TRBV12-3 or TRBV12-4 with TRBJ2-7; 9 bases fit TRBD1. Trimming at V came to 6 bases and at J to 2 bases, leaving 5 bases not matched to a gene. CDR3 length: 14 residues. The CDR3 spells CASSPRTGAYEQYF. CDR3 DNA: TGTGCCAGCAGCCCCCGGACAGGGGCCTACGAGCAGTACTTC.

This clonotype was picked up a small number of times. The J gene is TRBJ2-2, the V gene TRBV7-2; D ambiguous. Looked up from germline, CDR1 is SGHTA and CDR2 is FQGNSA. V dropped 5 bases and J dropped 7 bases, with 8 bases sitting between them. The CDR3 spans 12 residues. This CDR3 is CASSPQVGELFF. CDR3 in DNA: TGTGCCAGCAGCCCTCAGGTCGGGGAGCTGTTTTTT.

The rearrangement links TRBV7-6 to TRBJ2-3; D ambiguous. This CDR3 is built from 15 residues. From germline, CDR1 is SGHVS and CDR2 FNYEAQ. The V end was cut by 0 bases, the J end by 1 base, with 8 bases between. CDR3 nucleotides: TGTGCCAGCAGCTTAGCAGAGGTTGGCACAGATACGCAGTATTTT. Protein: CASSLAEVGTDTQYF.

This clonotype was seen ten or more times. The chain has TRBV7-2 and TRBJ2-1; a possible D gene is TRBD2 (5 bases). Germline V CDR1 and CDR2: SGHTA, FQGNSA. V was shortened by 4 bases and J by 7 bases, with 17 bases between the two germline ends. The length of the CDR3 is 15 residues. Here the CDR3 reads CASSWRTLTENEQFF. Here the CDR3 DNA reads TGTGCCAGCAGCTGGAGGACTCTTACAGAAAATGAGCAGTTCTTC.

This clonotype has ten or more counts. The rearrangement uses TRBV20-1 and TRBJ2-7; D not certain. Germline CDR1 and CDR2: DFQATT and SNEGSKA (reference sequence). The CDR3 length is 15 residues. The ends were cut back, 0 bases at V and 3 bases at J, with 15 bases in the middle. The CDR3 nucleotides are TGCAGTGCTAGAGATTTGGGAATGAACCACTACGAGCAGTACTTC. Its protein product is CSARDLGMNHYEQYF.

This clonotype was counted only a few times. This chain uses TRBV12-3 or TRBV12-4 with TRBJ1-2; D uncertain. The germline V and J ends were trimmed by 3 bases and 8 bases, with 10 bases remaining between them. The CDR3 runs to 12 residues. The CDR3 bases are TGTGCCAGCAGTTTCGGGTTTGAGGGCTACACCTTC. Protein sequence: CASSFGFEGYTF.

This clonotype appeared a few times. V and J are TRBV6-1 and TRBJ2-1; D may correspond to TRBD1 or TRBD2 (7 bases each). V lost 3 bases and J 8 bases, leaving 23 bases between the germline ends. CDR3 length: 17 amino acids. Germline V CDR1 and CDR2: MNHNS, SASEGT. The CDR3 reads CASSDLARDSAGDEQFF. DNA of the CDR3: TGTGCCAGCAGTGATTTGGCGAGGGACAGTGCGGGGGATGAGCAGTTCTTC.

There are a few counts of this clonotype. V is TRBV29-1 and J is TRBJ1-2; a possible D gene is TRBD1 (6 bases). The CDR3 consists of 12 residues. The V end was cut by 7 bases, the J end by 8 bases, with 17 bases between. The germline gives CDR1 SQVTM, CDR2 ANQGSEA. CDR3 region: CSAGGGSMGYTF. Written as DNA, the CDR3 is TGCAGCGCCGGGGGCGGATCTATGGGCTACACCTTC.

The chain has TRBV12-3 or TRBV12-4 and TRBJ2-7; 7 bases map to TRBD2. Trimming at V came to 5 bases and at J to 1 base, leaving 8 bases not matched to a gene. CDR3 length: 15 amino acids. This chain's CDR3 is CASSPPGGRSYEQYF. The DNA for the CDR3 is TGTGCCAGCAGTCCCCCCGGGGGGAGATCCTACGAGCAGTACTTC.

The rearrangement links TRBV25-1 to TRBJ2-1; D call uncertain. V gave up 4 bases and J gave up 5 bases, with 6 bases separating them. Looked up from germline, CDR1 is MGHDK and CDR2 is SYGVNS. The CDR3 contains 12 residues. CDR3 residues: CASSVLDNEQFF. DNA of the CDR3: TGTGCCAGCAGTGTCCTAGACAATGAGCAGTTCTTC.

This clonotype was found many times. The chain carries TRBV7-6 and TRBJ1-6, with D possibly matching TRBD1 (5 bases). The CDR3 has 14 amino acids. The V end was cut by 5 bases, the J end by 5 bases, with 10 bases between. Per the germline V gene, CDR1 is SGHVS and CDR2 is FNYEAQ. The CDR3 sequence: CASSPRDDNSPLHF. CDR3 in DNA: TGTGCCAGCAGCCCCCGGGACGATAATTCACCCCTCCACTTT.

At least ten counts were recorded for this clonotype. The germline gene is not matched at one end of the junction; a read error may be the cause. The chain couples TRBV20-1 to TRBJ2-1, with a tentative D call TRBD1 (5 bases). Germline V gene sequence: CDR1 DFQATT, CDR2 SNEGSKA (reference sequence). CDR3 size: 15 residues. CDR3 protein: CSARGHGSSYNEQFF. CDR3 nucleotide sequence: TGCAGTGCGAGAGGACACGGCAGCTCCTACAATGAGCAGTTCTTC.